This T cell receptor beta chain is drawn from a study of T cells in tuberculosis. Across the whole study: T cells were selected with CD1B tetramers loaded with glucose monomycolate.

Germline-derived CDR1 and CDR2 are SGHTA and FQGNSA. Trimming shortened V by 5 bases and J by 6 bases, and 10 bases separated the two germline ends. This CDR3 has 13 residues. This clone was found once. As yet, its antigen is unknown. Study conclusions and caveats: GEM motif frequencies gave more than 65% accuracy; the GMM repertoire gave almost 90%. Shorter CDR3-alpha in active tuberculosis partly drove smaller distances.

Repertoires were generated with immunoSEQ multiplex PCR, while TCRdb's copy carries only in-frame clones and drops some. The sample yields about 49,000 clones, about 96% seen once. Documented time point: new active TB diagnosis, blood taken before or within 7 days of starting treatment. Positive smear microscopy and/or M. tuberculosis culture confirmed active disease. The chain employs TRBV7-2 and TRBJ2-2, with D possibly matching TRBD1 (5 bases). The receptor's source is an adult with tuberculosis. The starting material was PBMCs, obtained at tuberculosis diagnosis. The CDR3 sequence is CASSKGAAGELFF. The CDR3 DNA sequence: TGTGCCAGCAGCAAAGGGGCGGCCGGGGAGCTGTTTTTT.